These 27 T cell receptor beta chains came from one sample sequenced in a study of blood T cells in healthy people across ages. Sample-barcoded 5' priming and a J-beta primer mix drove a second PCR of about 7 to 11 cycles. One entry per CDR3 protein results from TCRdb running MiXCR on the 5' RACE reads. The sample shows about 1,400,000 distinct CDR3 sequences, approximately 59% of them seen only once. Material: blood. The receptors were sampled from a man younger than 35 in good health.

This clonotype was detected only once. V gene TRBV6-5 combines with J gene TRBJ2-1; 10 positions agree with TRBD1. With V trimmed by 1 base and J by 5 bases, 11 bases remained unmatched. The germline gives CDR1 MNHEY, CDR2 SVGAGI. The CDR3 is made up of 18 amino acids. The CDR3: CASSYYGARDRGDNEQFF. The CDR3, as DNA: TGTGCCAGCAGTTACTATGGGGCCCGGGACAGGGGAGACAATGAGCAGTTCTTC.

This chain connects TRBV6-2 or TRBV6-3 to TRBJ2-5; 12 bases match TRBD2. CDR1 is MNHEY and CDR2 is SVGEGT in the germline V gene. The CDR3 is 16 amino acids. With 2 bases clipped from V and 2 bases from J, the junction kept 3 bases outside the gene matches. In DNA form, the CDR3 reads TGTGCCAGCAGTTACCCCGGGACTAGCGGGCAAGAGACCCAGTACTTC. Translation: CASSYPGTSGQETQYF.

The rearrangement links TRBV3-1 to TRBJ2-7; 13 bases match TRBD2. The CDR3 has 16 residues. The germline V gene has CDR1 LGHDT and CDR2 YNNKEL (reference sequence). With V trimmed by 4 bases and J by 12 bases, 15 bases remained unmatched. The CDR3 region has the DNA TGTGCCAGCAGCCTCCCACTAGCGGGGGGGCTAAAGACCCGGTACTTC. This sequence encodes CASSLPLAGGLKTRYF.

The rearrangement links TRBV9 to TRBJ2-7, with TRBD1 as a possible D gene (6 bases). The CDR3 loop spans 14 amino acids. Trimming shortened V by 3 bases and J by 0 bases, and 10 bases separated the two germline ends. Germline V gene lookup returns CDR1 SGDLS and CDR2 YYNGEE. CDR3: CASSDKQGSYEQYF. CDR3 bases: TGTGCCAGCAGCGACAAACAGGGCTCCTACGAGCAGTACTTC.

The chain combines TRBV27 with TRBJ2-7, with 8 positions matching TRBD2. The CDR3 has 15 amino acids. The germline V gene has CDR1 MNHEY and CDR2 SMNVEV (reference sequence). V shed 3 bases and J 4 bases; nucleotides not matched to a gene: 8. CDR3 nucleotide sequence: TGTGCCAGCAGTTTGAATAGCGGGATCAAGTACGAGCAGTACTTC. Its protein is CASSLNSGIKYEQYF.

The chain is built from TRBV29-1 and TRBJ1-4, with D perhaps TRBD1 (5 bases). V lost 7 bases, J lost 4 bases, and 13 bases lay in between. CDR3 length: 13 amino acids. CDR1 and CDR2 (germline): SQVTM, ANQGSEA. This CDR3 reads CSAQRGDNEKLFF. CDR3 nucleotides: TGCAGCGCCCAAAGGGGTGATAATGAAAAACTGTTTTTT.

This clonotype was observed at least ten times. CDR3 DNA: TGCAGTGCTAGCGAGCCTAGCGGGGATTACAATGAGCAGTTCTTC. The encoded protein is CSASEPSGDYNEQFF. The chain couples TRBV20-1 to TRBJ2-1; 9 nucleotides match TRBD2. The CDR3 totals 15 residues. The junction had 7 bases not matched to a gene; V was cut back by 3 bases and J by 4 bases. CDR1 is DFQATT, CDR2 SNEGSKA, per germline (reference sequence).

The gene calls are TRBV11-2 and TRBJ2-1; D is ambiguous. The CDR3 sequence is 10 residues long. Trimming removed 4 bases from V and 12 bases from J, with 7 bases in between. CDR1 SGHAT and CDR2 FQNNGV come from the germline V gene. CDR3 DNA sequence: TGTGCCAGCAGCTCTGGTGGGCAGTTCTTC. Translated: CASSSGGQFF.

The rearrangement links TRBV4-3 to TRBJ2-7; possible D gene TRBD2, 6 bases. Germline values: CDR1 LGHNA, CDR2 YSLEER. Trimming took off 0 bases at V and 3 bases at J, with 15 bases between the two ends. This CDR3 contains 16 residues. CDR3 in DNA: TGCGCCAGCAGCCAAGAATTCTCGGGAGTGCACTACGAGCAGTACTTC. The encoded protein is CASSQEFSGVHYEQYF.

V gene TRBV6-4 combines with J gene TRBJ2-3; TRBD2 is a possible D gene (5 bases). The ends were cut back, 6 bases at V and 1 base at J, with 11 bases in the middle. This CDR3 region has 14 residues. Germline-derived CDR1 and CDR2 are MRHNA and SNTAGT. The CDR3 protein is CASRPWRGTDTQYF. The CDR3 DNA is TGTGCCAGCAGGCCATGGCGGGGCACAGATACGCAGTATTTT.

This clonotype was recorded a few times. V is TRBV20-1 and J is TRBJ2-3; unclear D gene. V dropped 0 bases and J dropped 2 bases, with 15 bases sitting between them. From germline, CDR1 is DFQATT and CDR2 SNEGSKA (reference sequence). The CDR3 has 16 amino acids. The CDR3 is CSARDLGSGYTDTQYF. The CDR3 DNA reads TGCAGTGCTAGAGATCTCGGTAGTGGGTACACAGATACGCAGTATTTT.

The chain joins TRBV6-2 or TRBV6-3 to TRBJ2-5, with D maybe TRBD1 (5 bases). Germline V gene sequence: CDR1 MNHEY, CDR2 SVGEGT. Trimming stripped 8 bases from V and 2 bases from J, with 12 bases between. CDR3 length: 13 amino acids. For the CDR3, the DNA is TGTGCCAGCTGCAAAGGACAACAAGAGACCCAGTACTTC. Translating gives CASCKGQQETQYF.

CDR3 nucleotides: TGCGCCAGCAGCCCACCGGAGGGGACTAGCGTAGATGAGCAGTACTTC. The encoded protein is CASSPPEGTSVDEQYF. The chain recombines TRBV4-1 with TRBJ2-5; 10 nucleotides match TRBD2. This CDR3 has 16 amino acids. Germline V gene sequence: CDR1 MGHRA, CDR2 YSYEKL. V trimming: 4 bases; J trimming: 11 bases; junction bases outside the gene matches: 16.

The chain employs TRBV29-1 and TRBJ1-1, with D hard to call. CDR1 is SQVTM and CDR2 is ANQGSEA in the germline V gene. The CDR3 totals 13 residues. V lost 5 bases and J 2 bases, leaving 12 bases between the germline ends. The CDR3 nucleotides are TGCAGCGTTACCGGTGAAAGCAACACTGAAGCTTTCTTT. As protein: CSVTGESNTEAFF.

The V and J genes are TRBV4-1 and TRBJ2-7, with 7 bases identical to TRBD2. V was clipped by 4 bases and J by 4 bases; unmatched bases: 10. This CDR3 has 15 amino acids. The germline CDR1 and CDR2 sequences are MGHRA and YSYEKL. The CDR3 here is CASSRVGGRGYEQYF. For the CDR3, the DNA is TGCGCCAGCAGCCGAGTGGGCGGGAGAGGATACGAGCAGTACTTC.

The rearrangement links TRBV2 to TRBJ1-5, with 7 nucleotides matching TRBD1. J lost 0 bases, V lost 5 bases, and 4 bases had no gene match. There are 15 residues in the CDR3. CDR1 SNHLY and CDR2 FYNNEI come from the germline V gene. As DNA, the CDR3 is TGTGCCAGCAGTAGCGGGACAGTTAGCAATCAGCCCCAGCATTTT. Its protein is CASSSGTVSNQPQHF.

The genes are TRBV6-5 and TRBJ1-5; D not resolved. Trimming took 5 bases from V and 5 from J, leaving 10 bases between them. The germline CDR1 and CDR2 sequences are MNHEY and SVGAGI. This CDR3 is built from 13 residues. The DNA of the CDR3 is TGTGCCAGCAGTCGCTGGTCGGATCAGCCCCAGCATTTT. Protein sequence: CASSRWSDQPQHF.

The V and J genes are TRBV20-1 and TRBJ2-1, with 10 bases that match TRBD2. The CDR3 consists of 15 residues. Trimming took 6 bases from V and 5 from J; bases not matched to a gene: 10. CDR1 is DFQATT, CDR2 SNEGSKA, per germline (reference sequence). The CDR3 loop reads CSASLRTSGNNEQFF. CDR3 coding DNA: TGCAGTGCCTCACTGAGGACTAGCGGTAACAATGAGCAGTTCTTC.

The rearrangement joins TRBV7-2 to TRBJ1-5; 7 positions match TRBD1. The CDR3 spans 13 residues. V lost 4 bases and J lost 7; bases outside the gene matches: 4. Germline lookup yields CDR1 SGHTA and CDR2 FQGNSA. For the CDR3, the DNA is TGTGCCAGCAGCTCCTACAGGGGACAGCCCCAGCATTTT. Its translation: CASSSYRGQPQHF.

This clonotype has only a few counts. The chain joins TRBV27 to TRBJ2-7, with D uncertain. CDR3 length: 12 residues. With 6 bases removed from V and 3 bases from J, the gap between germline ends came to 9 bases. The germline V gene encodes CDR1 MNHEY and CDR2 SMNVEV (reference sequence). Written as DNA, the CDR3 is TGTGCCAGCAGGTCAGGAAACTACGAGCAGTACTTC. This gives the protein CASRSGNYEQYF.

The CDR3 spells CVIPRPRGVTDTQYF. The CDR3 DNA follows: TGTGTCATTCCTAGGCCTAGAGGGGTCACAGATACGCAGTATTTT. The chain is built from TRBV10-3 and TRBJ2-3; D possibly matches TRBD1 or TRBD2 (5 bases each). CDR1 is ENHRY and CDR2 is SYGVKD in the germline V gene. The CDR3 spans 15 residues.

The chain recombines TRBV3-1 with TRBJ2-1, with TRBD2 matching over 10 bases. Trimming at V came to 3 bases and at J to 4 bases, leaving 9 bases not matched to a gene. The length of the CDR3 is 17 residues. CDR1 and CDR2 (germline): LGHDT, YNNKEL (reference sequence). As DNA, the CDR3 is TGTGCCAGCAGCCACCTCTACCTGACTAGCGGGTACAATGAGCAGTTCTTC. Translating it yields CASSHLYLTSGYNEQFF.

This clonotype has just a few counts. The chain joins TRBV29-1 to TRBJ1-1; 7 bases map to TRBD1. Unmatched junction bases numbered 5, after V lost 6 bases and J lost 1 base. CDR1 and CDR2 (germline): SQVTM, ANQGSEA. The CDR3 runs 13 residues. CDR3: CSVRQGGNTEAFF. CDR3 bases: TGCAGCGTCAGACAGGGCGGGAACACTGAAGCTTTCTTT.

This chain joins TRBV7-9 and TRBJ1-4, with a possible D match to TRBD1 (6 bases). V was pared by 5 bases and J by 9 bases, with 16 bases between. CDR3 length equals 14 residues. From germline, CDR1 is SEHNR and CDR2 FQNEAQ (reference sequence). In nucleotides, the CDR3 is TGTGCCAGCAGCCTGACAGGAAAAGTACAAAAACTGTTTTTT. Protein: CASSLTGKVQKLFF.

The rearrangement joins TRBV11-2 to TRBJ2-1; 8 positions match TRBD2. V shed 5 bases, J shed 4 bases, and the junction held 13 bases outside the gene matches. The length of the CDR3 is 17 residues. Germline lookup yields CDR1 SGHAT and CDR2 FQNNGV. CDR3 in amino acids: CASSPPARAGAYNEQFF. The CDR3 DNA sequence: TGTGCCAGCAGCCCCCCGGCTCGAGCGGGGGCTTACAATGAGCAGTTCTTC.

This clonotype was seen once. The chain is built from TRBV20-1 and TRBJ1-6; perhaps TRBD1 as D (5 bases). The V end was cut by 0 bases, the J end by 2 bases, with 11 bases between. Looked up from germline, CDR1 is DFQATT and CDR2 is SNEGSKA (reference sequence). This CDR3 is built from 16 residues. The CDR3 DNA reads TGCAGTGCTAGAGATCTGACAGCAACCTATAATTCACCCCTCCACTTT. Translated: CSARDLTATYNSPLHF.

The chain is built from TRBV27 and TRBJ1-5, with D possibly being TRBD1 (6 bases). Per germline, CDR1 MNHEY and CDR2 SMNVEV (reference sequence). Trimming shortened V by 5 bases and J by 0 bases, and 14 bases separated the two germline ends. This CDR3 contains 16 residues. Here the CDR3 reads CASSTARGYSNQPQHF. DNA of the CDR3: TGTGCCAGCAGTACCGCAAGGGGGTATAGCAATCAGCCCCAGCATTTT.